The 25 T cell receptor beta chains in this list originate from one sample, sequenced in a study of T-cell memory formation after mild COVID-19. TCRdb ran MiXCR on the 5' RACE reads and lists one entry per CDR3 protein. Of about 400,000 distinct CDR3 sequences listed, around a quarter are singletons. Specimen: PBMCs or a T cell subset sorted from them (not recorded which). The receptors derive from an adult woman who had mild COVID-19 (a few samples of this study predate the infection). Cell type and time point are not known.

The gene calls are TRBV6-2 or TRBV6-3 and TRBJ1-2, with 7 bases identical to TRBD1. This CDR3 region has 14 residues. The V segment lost 2 bases and the J segment 8 bases; nucleotides outside the gene matches: 8. From germline, CDR1 is MNHEY and CDR2 SVGEGT. CDR3 loop: CASSYDRAVEGYTF. The CDR3 DNA reads TGTGCCAGCAGTTACGACAGGGCGGTCGAGGGCTACACCTTC.

The chain combines TRBV4-3 with TRBJ1-2, with D unclear. Germline V gives CDR1 LGHNA, CDR2 YSLEER. The CDR3 extends over 14 amino acids. The V end lost 2 bases, the J end lost 2 bases, and 9 bases lay between the germline ends. DNA of the CDR3: TGCGCCAGCAGCCAATCTCCAGGAAACTATGGCTACACCTTC. Translation: CASSQSPGNYGYTF.

This clonotype turned up a few times. The chain has TRBV12-3 or TRBV12-4 and TRBJ2-2; possible D gene TRBD2, 6 bases. V lost 1 base, J lost 0 bases, and 9 bases lay in between. The CDR3 has 16 amino acids. This chain's CDR3 is CASSLVGLANTGELFF. In nucleotides, the CDR3 is TGTGCCAGCAGTTTAGTGGGACTTGCGAACACCGGGGAGCTGTTTTTT.

The genes are TRBV6-1 and TRBJ1-5; D call uncertain. The V gene's germline CDR1 is MNHNS and CDR2 SASEGT. CDR3 length: 13 amino acids. Trimming left V 11 bases short and J 0 bases short, with 11 bases between. CDR3 residues: CAVAETSNQPQHF. In DNA form, the CDR3 reads TGTGCCGTCGCAGAGACTAGCAATCAGCCCCAGCATTTT.

This clonotype has more than one count but fewer than ten. The rearrangement uses TRBV29-1 and TRBJ2-7, with D possibly called TRBD1 or TRBD2 (6 bases each). There are 13 residues in the CDR3. Germline CDR1 and CDR2: SQVTM and ANQGSEA. V lost 4 bases and J 3 bases, leaving 13 bases between the germline ends. Written as DNA, the CDR3 is TGCAGCGTTGTTCGGGGGCATAACTACGAGCAGTACTTC. Translation gives CSVVRGHNYEQYF.

The sample holds a few counts of this clonotype. The chain links TRBV5-1 to TRBJ2-1, with TRBD1 identical over 10 bases. The CDR3 is 14 amino acids. Germline lookup yields CDR1 SGHRS and CDR2 YFSETQ. Trimming removed 6 bases from V and 3 bases from J; junction bases left unmatched: 3. This CDR3 reads CASNRDRGYNEQFF. Here the CDR3 DNA reads TGCGCCAGCAATAGGGACAGGGGCTACAATGAGCAGTTCTTC.

The sample holds many counts of this clonotype. The chain joins TRBV7-8 to TRBJ2-1; D perhaps matches TRBD1 (6 bases). Between the trimmed V and J ends, which lost 4 bases and 3 bases, there was a span of 13 bases. Germline V gives CDR1 SGHVS, CDR2 FQNEAQ. CDR3 length: 15 amino acids. CDR3 in DNA: TGTGCCAGCAGCTCACCTTGGGACATCTACAATGAGCAGTTCTTC. The encoded protein is CASSSPWDIYNEQFF. The whole variable domain, filled in from reference TRBV7-8 and TRBJ2-1, reads GAGVSQSPRYKVAKRGQDVALRCDPISGHVSLFWYQQALGQGPEFLTYFQNEAQLDKSGLPSDRFFAERPEGSVSTLKIQRTQQEDSAVYLCASSSPWDIYNEQFFGPGTRLTVL.

The CDR3 is CASSSGTLGWNEQFF. As DNA, the CDR3 is TGCGCCAGCAGCTCCGGGACCCTTGGGTGGAATGAGCAGTTCTTC. This chain uses TRBV5-1 with TRBJ2-1; D may match TRBD1 or TRBD2 (5 bases each). This CDR3 comprises 15 residues. Trimming shortened V by 3 bases and J by 7 bases, and 17 bases separated the two germline ends. Germline loops: CDR1 SGHRS, CDR2 YFSETQ.

Ten or more counts support this clonotype. The V gene is TRBV7-2, the J gene TRBJ2-7; D may correspond to TRBD1 or TRBD2 (7 bases each). CDR1 and CDR2 from the germline V gene are SGHTA and FQGNSA. The CDR3 length is 14 residues. With 2 bases removed from V and 6 bases from J, the gap between germline ends came to 14 bases. CDR3 coding DNA: TGTGCCAGCAGCTTAATCAGGGGGGGCGGCGAGCAGTACTTC. Translation gives CASSLIRGGGEQYF.

The chain is built from TRBV30 and TRBJ2-7, with 8 positions matching TRBD1. V dropped 3 bases and J dropped 1; count of bases not matched to a gene: 5. This CDR3 contains 14 residues. Germline lookup yields CDR1 GTSNPN and CDR2 SVGIG (reference sequence). The CDR3 coding sequence is TGTGCCTGGAGCACAACAGGGGGATCCTACGAGCAGTACTTC. As protein: CAWSTTGGSYEQYF. The whole variable domain, filled in from reference TRBV30 and TRBJ2-7, reads SQTIHQWPATLVQPVGSPLSLECTVEGTSNPNLYWYRQAAGRGLQLLFYSVGIGQISSEVPQNLSASRPQDRQFILSSKKLLLSDSGFYLCAWSTTGGSYEQYFGPGTRLTVT.

The V gene is TRBV6-5, the J gene TRBJ2-1, with unresolved D. The length of the CDR3 is 16 residues. In germline, CDR1 is MNHEY, CDR2 SVGAGI. The germline V and J ends were trimmed by 8 bases and 0 bases, with 17 bases remaining between them. The DNA of the CDR3 is TGTGCCAGCCGTCTCCTTCAAGTGAGCTCCTACAATGAGCAGTTCTTC. Translation: CASRLLQVSSYNEQFF.

This sequence joins TRBV19 and TRBJ1-1; D unresolved. This CDR3 is built from 14 residues. Germline values: CDR1 LNHDA, CDR2 SQIVND (reference sequence). Trimming shortened V by 10 bases and J by 3 bases, and 18 bases separated the two germline ends. CDR3 nucleotide sequence: TGTGCCACTCAAGTCGAGTTTGGGGACACTGAAGCTTTCTTT. This gives the protein CATQVEFGDTEAFF. Using reference TRBV19 and TRBJ1-1 for the parts outside the CDR3, the full variable domain is DGGITQSPKYLFRKEGQNVTLSCEQNLNHDAMYWYRQDPGQGLRLIYYSQIVNDFQKGDIAEGYSVSREKKESFPLTVTSAQKNPTAFYLCATQVEFGDTEAFFGQGTRLTVV.

V usage is TRBV24-1 and J usage is TRBJ2-7; possible D gene TRBD1, 5 bases. The CDR3 is 14 amino acids. Germline CDR1 is KGHDR and CDR2 is SFDVKD. The V and J ends lost 5 bases and 2 bases respectively, with 12 bases between them. The CDR3, as DNA: TGTGCCACCAGTGGGGCAGGGCACCCCTACGAGCAGTACTTC. This gives the protein CATSGAGHPYEQYF.

The rearrangement joins TRBV12-3 or TRBV12-4 to TRBJ1-2; TRBD1 matches 9 bases. The CDR3 loop spans 15 amino acids. The trim removed 6 bases at V and 6 bases at J, leaving 11 bases unmatched. CDR3 protein: CASSPSGTGHNGYTF. CDR3 DNA: TGTGCCAGCAGCCCATCTGGGACAGGGCACAATGGCTACACCTTC.

In this sample, this clonotype turned up many times. The genes are TRBV3-1 and TRBJ1-2; unclear D gene. The CDR3 is made up of 14 amino acids. Germline values: CDR1 LGHDT, CDR2 YNNKEL (reference sequence). Deletions cut 5 bases from V and 4 bases from J, with 14 bases between. Written as DNA, the CDR3 is TGTGCCAGCAGCTTCGTCGGGTCCCCCTATGGCTACACCTTC. It codes for CASSFVGSPYGYTF.

The chain uses TRBV12-3 or TRBV12-4 and TRBJ1-3, with D possibly being TRBD1 (6 bases). This CDR3 spans 15 amino acids. The V end was cut by 7 bases, the J end by 0 bases, with 13 bases between. In DNA form, the CDR3 reads TGTGCCAGCACCTTGAAACAGGGCTCTGGAAACACCATATATTTT. Protein sequence: CASTLKQGSGNTIYF.

The rearrangement joins TRBV11-3 to TRBJ2-1, with 11 bases matching TRBD2. The CDR3 extends over 24 amino acids. CDR1 and CDR2 (germline): SGHNT, YENEEA. The J segment lost 0 bases and the V segment lost 1 base, leaving 23 bases of the junction unmatched. Written as DNA, the CDR3 is TGTGCCAGCAGCTTAGGGCGGGGGCTGGTAGCGGGAGGGAGAGCTTGGGCCTCCTACAATGAGCAGTTCTTC. Protein product: CASSLGRGLVAGGRAWASYNEQFF.

CDR3 region: CATSDLKTQYF. The CDR3 DNA reads TGTGCCACCAGTGATTTAAAGACCCAGTACTTC. The chain recombines TRBV24-1 with TRBJ2-5; D not certain. Germline V CDR1 and CDR2: KGHDR, SFDVKD. V lost 1 base, J lost 6 bases, and 2 bases lay in between. This CDR3 region has 11 residues.

Ten or more counts support this clonotype. The chain is built from TRBV2 and TRBJ2-7; 12 positions match TRBD2. Looked up from germline, CDR1 is SNHLY and CDR2 is FYNNEI. The CDR3 runs to 16 residues. The junction had 11 bases not matched to a gene; V was cut back by 9 bases and J by 2 bases. In DNA form, the CDR3 reads TGTGCCAGTGCGGGACTAGCGGGCCCCACTCCCTACGAGCAGTACTTC. Encoded protein: CASAGLAGPTPYEQYF.

This chain connects TRBV18 to TRBJ1-5; D is possibly TRBD1 (5 bases). Germline-derived CDR1 and CDR2 are KGHSH and LQKENI. V was cut by 3 bases and J by 3 bases, with 12 bases left in between. The CDR3 is made up of 15 amino acids. This chain's CDR3 is CASSPRETPNQPQHF. DNA of the CDR3: TGTGCCAGCTCACCCAGGGAAACCCCCAATCAGCCCCAGCATTTT. Drawing the rest from reference TRBV18 and TRBJ1-5, the complete variable domain is NAGVMQNPRHLVRRRGQEARLRCSPMKGHSHVYWYRQLPEEGLKFMVYLQKENIIDESGMPKERFSAEFPKEGPSILRIQQVVRGDSAAYFCASSPRETPNQPQHFGDGTRLSIL.

The V gene is TRBV19, the J gene TRBJ1-1, with TRBD1 matching 8 bases. Germline lookup yields CDR1 LNHDA and CDR2 SQIVND (reference sequence). Trimming at V came to 7 bases and at J to 5 bases, leaving 6 bases not matched to a gene. The CDR3 length is 13 residues. The CDR3 region has the DNA TGTGCCAGTACTAGACAGGGGCAGACTGAAGCTTTCTTT. Translated, it gives CASTRQGQTEAFF. Based on the CDR3 plus reference TRBV19 and TRBJ1-1, the full variable domain is DGGITQSPKYLFRKEGQNVTLSCEQNLNHDAMYWYRQDPGQGLRLIYYSQIVNDFQKGDIAEGYSVSREKKESFPLTVTSAQKNPTAFYLCASTRQGQTEAFFGQGTRLTVV.

This clonotype has more than one count but fewer than ten. The gene calls are TRBV29-1 and TRBJ1-1; 9 nucleotides match TRBD1. The CDR3 is 14 residues long. Germline lookup yields CDR1 SQVTM and CDR2 ANQGSEA. The junction had 6 bases not matched to a gene; V was cut back by 4 bases and J by 3 bases. The CDR3 nucleotides read TGCAGCGTTGGAGGGACAGGGTCTCACACTGAAGCTTTCTTT. This encodes CSVGGTGSHTEAFF.

In this sample, this clonotype turned up a few times. J is TRBJ2-3 and V is TRBV4-3, with 8 bases lining up with TRBD2. V shed 0 bases, J shed 4 bases, and the junction held 6 bases outside the gene matches. Germline CDR1 and CDR2: LGHNA and YSLEER. This CDR3 is 16 amino acids long. CDR3 sequence: CASSQDPLAAPDTQYF. The CDR3, as DNA: TGCGCCAGCAGCCAAGATCCACTAGCGGCACCAGATACGCAGTATTTT.

The gene calls are TRBV29-1 and TRBJ2-5; D is ambiguous. Germline assignment: CDR1 SQVTM and CDR2 ANQGSEA. Trimming shortened V by 6 bases and J by 1 base, and 15 bases separated the two germline ends. The CDR3 has 14 residues. CDR3 sequence (DNA): TGCAGCGTCCAAAGGTCCACGGCCCAAGAGACCCAGTACTTC. This codes for CSVQRSTAQETQYF.

The chain is built from TRBV12-3 or TRBV12-4 and TRBJ2-1; 13 nucleotides agree with TRBD2. The CDR3 sequence is 13 residues long. The J segment lost 13 bases and the V segment lost 6 bases, leaving 6 bases of the junction unmatched. This CDR3 reads CASSPTSGGIQFF. The CDR3 DNA follows: TGTGCCAGCAGCCCGACTAGCGGGGGGATTCAGTTCTTC.